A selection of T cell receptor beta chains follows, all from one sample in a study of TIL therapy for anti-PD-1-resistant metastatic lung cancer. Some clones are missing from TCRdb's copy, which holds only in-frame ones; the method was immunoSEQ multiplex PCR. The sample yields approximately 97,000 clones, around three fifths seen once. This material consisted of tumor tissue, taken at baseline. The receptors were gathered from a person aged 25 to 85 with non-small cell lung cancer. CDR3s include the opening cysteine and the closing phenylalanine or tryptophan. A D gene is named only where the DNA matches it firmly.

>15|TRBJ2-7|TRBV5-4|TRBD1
TGTGCCAGCAGCTGGCCGGGACAGGGGGTCCACGAGCAGTACTTC
CASSWPGQGVHEQYF
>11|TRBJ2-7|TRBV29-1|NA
TGCAGCGTTGAAGATGGGTCCGAGCAGTACTTC
CSVEDGSEQYF
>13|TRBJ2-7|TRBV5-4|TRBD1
TGTGCCAGCAGCTTTACAGGGGGCGACGAGCAGTACTTC
CASSFTGGDEQYF
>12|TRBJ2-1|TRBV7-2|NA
TGTGCCAGCAGCTTAGTCACAGTAGGAAAGTTCTTC
CASSLVTVGKFF
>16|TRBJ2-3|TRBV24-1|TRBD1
TGTGCCACCAGTGGTACCGGGACAGGGGGAGTAGATACGCAGTATTTT
CATSGTGTGGVDTQYF
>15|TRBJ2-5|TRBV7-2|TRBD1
TGTGCCAGCAGCTTATTGGGACAGAGACAAGAGACCCAGTACTTC
CASSLLGQRQETQYF
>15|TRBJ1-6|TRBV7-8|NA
TGTGCCAGCAGCCCTTCCGGGACTAAAAATTCACCCCTCCACTTT
CASSPSGTKNSPLHF
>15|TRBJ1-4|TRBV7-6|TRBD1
TGTGCCAGCAGAACCGGGACAGGGTCTAATGAAAAACTGTTTTTT
CASRTGTGSNEKLFF
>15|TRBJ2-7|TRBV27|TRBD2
TGTGCCAGCAGTATCACCGGGACTACCCCCTTTGAGCAGTACTTC
CASSITGTTPFEQYF
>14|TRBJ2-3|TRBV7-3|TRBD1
TGTGCCAGCAGCTTAGACAGGGGCACAGATACGCAGTATTTT
CASSLDRGTDTQYF
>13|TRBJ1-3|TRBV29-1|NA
TGCAGCGTTGGACAGGACTCTGGAAACACCATATATTTT
CSVGQDSGNTIYF
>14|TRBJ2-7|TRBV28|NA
TGTGCCAGCAGTTTGTGGGCTCAGTCCTACGAGCAGTACTTC
CASSLWAQSYEQYF
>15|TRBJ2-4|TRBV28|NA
TGTGCCAGCAGTCCTTTGGGGACCACCAAAAACATTCAGTACTTC
CASSPLGTTKNIQYF
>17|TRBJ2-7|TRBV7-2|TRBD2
TGTGCCAGCAGCCCGGGGTCTAGCGGGAGGGAGGGCTACGAGCAGTACTTC
CASSPGSSGREGYEQYF